Following are 29 T cell receptor beta chains from one sample sequenced in a study of T cell responses to AZD1222 COVID-19 vaccine. Here immunoSEQ multiplex PCR was the method, and the copy in TCRdb shows in-frame clones only, minus some. The table shows around 110,000 clones, with around 94% occurring only once. Sequences were derived from peripheral blood, sampled 28 days after the second AZD1222 dose. Receptor source: an adult who received the AZD1222 COVID-19 vaccine.

The chain carries TRBV28 and TRBJ1-1; D gene unclear. The CDR3 is made up of 12 amino acids. Trimming cost V 4 bases and J 4 bases, with 7 bases left between them. Germline V gene data show CDR1 as MDHEN and CDR2 as SYDVKM. The CDR3 region is CASSSVATEAFF. The CDR3 DNA is TGTGCCAGCAGTTCTGTGGCCACTGAAGCTTTCTTT.

V and J are TRBV6-6 and TRBJ2-1; 9 nucleotides match TRBD2. From germline, CDR1 is MNHNY and CDR2 SVGAGI (reference sequence). The junction had 6 bases not matched to a gene; V was cut back by 10 bases and J by 2 bases. There are 14 residues in the CDR3. This chain's CDR3 is CATLREGAYNEQFF. DNA for the CDR3: TGTGCCACCCTGCGGGAGGGGGCCTACAATGAGCAGTTCTTC.

This sequence joins TRBV6-1 and TRBJ1-5, with TRBD1 matching over 7 bases. Germline V gene sequence: CDR1 MNHNS, CDR2 SASEGT. This CDR3 has 17 residues. Unmatched junction bases numbered 10, after V lost 1 base and J lost 4 bases. As DNA, the CDR3 is TGTGCCAGCAGTGAAGACCCGGCGGGACAGCTGAATCAGCCCCAGCATTTT. Translated: CASSEDPAGQLNQPQHF.

V and J are TRBV27 and TRBJ2-2; 7 bases map to TRBD2. Germline lookup yields CDR1 MNHEY and CDR2 SMNVEV (reference sequence). V was pared by 10 bases and J by 1 base, with 6 bases of the junction left unmatched. The CDR3 runs 14 residues. CDR3 amino acids: CAIGGSGNTGELFF. In nucleotides, the CDR3 is TGTGCCATCGGGGGGTCAGGGAACACCGGGGAGCTGTTTTTT.

The chain's CDR3 is CASSIQIAGTTYEQYF. The CDR3 DNA sequence: TGTGCCAGTAGCATCCAGATAGCGGGTACAACCTACGAGCAGTACTTC. V and J are TRBV19 and TRBJ2-7; 7 bases are a match to TRBD2. The CDR3 is made up of 16 amino acids. Germline V CDR1 and CDR2: LNHDA, SQIVND (reference sequence). J lost 2 bases, V lost 6 bases, and 13 bases had no gene match. The complete variable domain, with remaining parts taken from reference TRBV19 and TRBJ2-7, reads DGGITQSPKYLFRKEGQNVTLSCEQNLNHDAMYWYRQDPGQGLRLIYYSQIVNDFQKGDIAEGYSVSREKKESFPLTVTSAQKNPTAFYLCASSIQIAGTTYEQYFGPGTRLTVT.

This clone has only a few counts. V usage is TRBV19 and J usage is TRBJ1-6; unclear D gene. The V end was cut by 5 bases, the J end by 6 bases, with 14 bases between. The germline V gene has CDR1 LNHDA and CDR2 SQIVND (reference sequence). CDR3 length: 15 residues. The CDR3 here is CASSADAGGNSPLHF. In DNA form, the CDR3 reads TGTGCCAGTAGTGCGGACGCCGGTGGTAATTCACCCCTCCACTTT.

This clone occurred a few times. The chain uses TRBV28 and TRBJ1-1, with unresolved D. V lost 6 bases to trimming and J lost 1 base, with 12 bases between them. CDR3 length equals 14 residues. Germline V CDR1 and CDR2: MDHEN, SYDVKM. The CDR3 here is CASSPLAGNTEAFF. The CDR3 nucleotides read TGTGCCAGCAGCCCACTTGCAGGGAACACTGAAGCTTTCTTT.

The rearrangement links TRBV5-1 to TRBJ2-1; D remains unclear. CDR1 is SGHRS, CDR2 YFSETQ, per germline. CDR3 length: 12 amino acids. V was shortened by 5 bases and J by 7 bases, with 10 bases between the two germline ends. This CDR3 reads CASRWAQNEQFF. As DNA, the CDR3 is TGCGCCAGCAGGTGGGCCCAAAATGAGCAGTTCTTC.

The rearrangement links TRBV19 to TRBJ2-2; 10 bases align to TRBD2. The J segment lost 4 bases and the V segment lost 6 bases, leaving 8 bases of the junction unmatched. CDR1 LNHDA and CDR2 SQIVND come from the germline V gene (reference sequence). The CDR3 totals 16 residues. Here the CDR3 reads CASSSASGRGTGELFF. The CDR3 nucleotides read TGTGCCAGTAGCTCGGCTAGCGGGAGAGGCACCGGGGAGCTGTTTTTT. Filled out from reference TRBV19 and TRBJ2-2, the complete variable domain reads DGGITQSPKYLFRKEGQNVTLSCEQNLNHDAMYWYRQDPGQGLRLIYYSQIVNDFQKGDIAEGYSVSREKKESFPLTVTSAQKNPTAFYLCASSSASGRGTGELFFGEGSRLTVL.

V usage is TRBV28 and J usage is TRBJ2-2, with 9 bases fitting TRBD2. Looked up from germline, CDR1 is MDHEN and CDR2 is SYDVKM. The V segment lost 4 bases and the J segment 3 bases; nucleotides outside the gene matches: 3. The CDR3 has 15 residues. The CDR3 DNA is TGTGCCAGCAGTTCGACTAGCGGAGACACCGGGGAGCTGTTTTTT. It yields the protein CASSSTSGDTGELFF.

V is TRBV20-1 and J is TRBJ1-1; D is uncertain. The germline gives CDR1 DFQATT, CDR2 SNEGSKA (reference sequence). The V and J ends lost 3 bases and 0 bases respectively, with 14 bases between them. CDR3 length: 15 residues. The DNA of the CDR3 is TGCAGTGCTAGTAAGCAGGCACTCATGAACACTGAAGCTTTCTTT. Translated, it gives CSASKQALMNTEAFF.

The chain has TRBV11-3 and TRBJ2-2; TRBD1 matches 7 bases. The V gene's germline CDR1 is SGHNT and CDR2 YENEEA. The CDR3 is 16 amino acids. V was pared by 5 bases and J by 2 bases, with 8 bases of the junction left unmatched. CDR3: CASSRSGTVNTGELFF. CDR3 bases: TGTGCCAGCAGCAGGTCCGGGACAGTCAACACCGGGGAGCTGTTTTTT.

This clone was recorded only once. The chain combines TRBV7-9 with TRBJ2-1; TRBD2 aligns across 8 bases. CDR1 and CDR2 from the germline V gene are SEHNR and FQNEAQ (reference sequence). This CDR3 is 13 amino acids long. The CDR3 loop reads CAISLLAANEQFF. The CDR3 DNA reads as TGTGCAATCAGCCTACTAGCGGCGAATGAGCAGTTCTTC.

The rearrangement joins TRBV11-2 to TRBJ2-7; TRBD1 matches 8 bases. V lost 2 bases, J lost 2 bases, and 2 bases stayed unmatched. Germline values: CDR1 SGHAT, CDR2 FQNNGV. This CDR3 has 14 residues. The CDR3 DNA is TGTGCCAGCAGCTTAACAGGGGGAACCTACGAGCAGTACTTC. It is translated as CASSLTGGTYEQYF.

V gene TRBV28 combines with J gene TRBJ1-5; no reliable D call. The CDR3 is 15 residues long. CDR1 is MDHEN, CDR2 SYDVKM, per germline. V was pared by 1 base and J by 5 bases, with 12 bases between. CDR3 amino acids: CASSLLGSNHQPQHF. CDR3 bases: TGTGCCAGCAGTTTATTAGGCAGCAACCATCAGCCCCAGCATTTT.

This CDR3 is CATSEAPRGLAGEDEQFF. CDR3 bases: TGTGCCACCAGTGAAGCCCCTAGGGGACTAGCGGGAGAGGATGAGCAGTTCTTC. V gene TRBV24-1 combines with J gene TRBJ2-1; 14 nucleotides line up with TRBD2. The CDR3 totals 18 residues. J lost 8 bases, V lost 4 bases, and 12 bases had no gene match. The germline CDR1 and CDR2 sequences are KGHDR and SFDVKD.

The CDR3 loop reads CASGKGTDNYGYTF. DNA of the CDR3: TGTGCTAGTGGAAAGGGGACCGATAACTATGGCTACACCTTC. This chain connects TRBV12-5 to TRBJ1-2; possible D gene TRBD1, 5 bases. Germline lookup yields CDR1 LGHNT and CDR2 FRNRAP. The CDR3 covers 14 residues. V was pared by 6 bases and J by 1 base, with 12 bases between.

The gene calls are TRBV7-2 and TRBJ2-2; 10 bases are shared with TRBD1. V was clipped by 4 bases and J by 6 bases; unmatched bases: 2. Germline V gives CDR1 SGHTA, CDR2 FQGNSA. This CDR3 has 14 amino acids. DNA of the CDR3: TGTGCCAGCAGCTCGACAGGGGGCTCCGGGGAGCTGTTTTTT. Its translation is CASSSTGGSGELFF. Variable domain in full (rest from reference TRBV7-2 and TRBJ2-2): GAGVSQSPSNKVTEKGKDVELRCDPISGHTALYWYRQSLGQGLEFLIYFQGNSAPDKSGLPSDRFSAERTGGSVSTLTIQRTQQEDSAVYLCASSSTGGSGELFFGEGSRLTVL.

The chain has TRBV7-8 and TRBJ2-7, with D possibly being TRBD2 (6 bases). Germline V gene lookup returns CDR1 SGHVS and CDR2 FQNEAQ. This CDR3 is 15 amino acids long. V dropped 5 bases and J dropped 7 bases, with 21 bases sitting between them. The chain's CDR3 is CASSTRESPPGEQYF. CDR3 coding DNA: TGTGCCAGCAGCACCCGGGAGAGCCCACCTGGGGAGCAGTACTTC.

V is TRBV18 and J is TRBJ2-6; 9 nucleotides agree with TRBD1. Germline trimming cut 6 bases from V and 0 bases from J; bases unmatched to any gene: 6. CDR3 size: 17 residues. Germline V gives CDR1 KGHSH, CDR2 LQKENI. For the CDR3, the DNA is TGTGCCAGCTCCTCGGGACAGGGCAGCTCTGGGGCCAACGTCCTGACTTTC. Translating gives CASSSGQGSSGANVLTF.

This chain connects TRBV3-1 (or the pseudogene TRBV3-2) to TRBJ2-1; 8 bases align to TRBD2. CDR3 size: 14 residues. Germline lookup yields CDR1 LGHDT and CDR2 YNNKEL (reference sequence). Trimming at V came to 4 bases and at J to 5 bases, leaving 4 bases not matched to a gene. The CDR3 protein is CASSRTSGHNEQFF. The CDR3 nucleotides read TGTGCCAGCAGCCGCACTAGCGGACACAATGAGCAGTTCTTC.

The chain links TRBV3-1 (or the pseudogene TRBV3-2) to TRBJ2-1, with a weak D call TRBD2 (5 bases). The CDR3 covers 15 residues. V lost 3 bases and J lost 6, with 15 bases in between. Germline lookup yields CDR1 LGHDT and CDR2 YNNKEL (reference sequence). The CDR3 bases are TGTGCCAGCAGCCAGAATTTGGGGAGCGGCAATGAGCAGTTCTTC. It codes for CASSQNLGSGNEQFF.

The chain recombines TRBV7-9 with TRBJ1-1; 9 positions agree with TRBD1. The germline CDR1 and CDR2 sequences are SEHNR and FQNEAQ (reference sequence). The junction had 4 bases not matched to a gene; V was cut back by 5 bases and J by 3 bases. There are 14 residues in the CDR3. CDR3 residues: CASSLDRGYTEAFF. The CDR3, as DNA: TGTGCCAGCAGCCTGGACAGGGGCTACACTGAAGCTTTCTTT.

The genes are TRBV25-1 and TRBJ2-1, with 7 bases aligning to TRBD2. CDR1 MGHDK and CDR2 SYGVNS come from the germline V gene. With 3 bases clipped from V and 14 bases from J, the junction kept 10 bases outside the gene matches. The length of the CDR3 is 13 residues. Here the CDR3 DNA reads TGTGCCAGCAGTGATAGATCAGCGGGAAAGAAGTTCTTC. Residues: CASSDRSAGKKFF. The full variable domain, in which reference TRBV25-1 and TRBJ2-1 provide the parts outside the CDR3, is EADIYQTPRYLVIGTGKKITLECSQTMGHDKMYWYQQDPGMELHLIHYSYGVNSTEKGDLSSESTVSRIRTEHFPLTLESARPSHTSQYLCASSDRSAGKKFFGPGTRLTVL.

This chain connects TRBV7-3 to TRBJ2-3; 14 nucleotides match TRBD2. The CDR3 is 18 amino acids. CDR1 and CDR2 from the germline V gene are SGHTA and FQGTGA. The V segment lost 0 bases and the J segment 5 bases; nucleotides outside the gene matches: 7. Here the CDR3 DNA reads TGTGCCAGCAGCTTAACGAGGGGGACTAGCGGGAGTGTAGATACGCAGTATTTT. Protein sequence: CASSLTRGTSGSVDTQYF.

The chain links TRBV12-3 or TRBV12-4 to TRBJ2-5; weak D call: TRBD1 (6 bases). V was pared by 5 bases and J by 2 bases, with 9 bases between. The CDR3 runs 13 residues. Here the CDR3 DNA reads TGTGCCAGCAGTCCTACAGGGCAAGAGACCCAGTACTTC. Protein sequence: CASSPTGQETQYF.

This clone has just one count. The chain combines TRBV19 with TRBJ1-2; D is uncertain. Germline V lookup: CDR1 LNHDA, CDR2 SQIVND (reference sequence). The CDR3 is 13 amino acids. With 4 bases removed from V and 4 bases from J, the gap between germline ends came to 10 bases. CDR3 in DNA: TGTGCCAGTAGTACAGGACGGAGCTATGGCTACACCTTC. As protein: CASSTGRSYGYTF.

This chain links TRBV5-6 with TRBJ2-2, with a possible D match to TRBD2 (5 bases). The CDR3 is 14 amino acids. The germline V and J ends were trimmed by 3 bases and 7 bases, with 13 bases remaining between them. CDR1 is SGHDT and CDR2 is YYEEEE in the germline V gene. CDR3 region: CASSSLGLGGELFF. The CDR3 DNA reads as TGTGCCAGCAGCTCTCTCGGACTGGGCGGGGAGCTGTTTTTT.

This clone occurred once. For the CDR3, the DNA is TGTGCCAGCAGTTTTGGGGGGACAGATACGCAGTATTTT. This sequence encodes CASSFGGTDTQYF. The chain combines TRBV27 with TRBJ2-3, with D possibly matching TRBD2 (6 bases). The CDR3 has 13 residues. Deletions cut 3 bases from V and 3 bases from J, with 7 bases between. Germline V gene data show CDR1 as MNHEY and CDR2 as SMNVEV (reference sequence).